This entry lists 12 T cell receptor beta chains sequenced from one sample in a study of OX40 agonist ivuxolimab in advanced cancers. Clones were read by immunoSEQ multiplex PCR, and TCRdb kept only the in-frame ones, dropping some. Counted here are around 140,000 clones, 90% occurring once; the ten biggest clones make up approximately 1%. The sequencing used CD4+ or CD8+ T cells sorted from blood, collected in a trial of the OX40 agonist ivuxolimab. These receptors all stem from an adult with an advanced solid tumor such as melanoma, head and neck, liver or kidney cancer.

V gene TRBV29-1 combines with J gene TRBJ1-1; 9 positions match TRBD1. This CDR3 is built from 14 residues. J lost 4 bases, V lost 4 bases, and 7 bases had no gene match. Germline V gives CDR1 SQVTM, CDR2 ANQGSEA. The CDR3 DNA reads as TGCAGCGTTGGACAGGGGGGCGTTGGCACTGAAGCTTTCTTT. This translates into CSVGQGGVGTEAFF. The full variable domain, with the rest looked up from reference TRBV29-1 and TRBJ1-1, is SAVISQKPSRDICQRGTSLTIQCQVDSQVTMMFWYRQQPGQSLTLIATANQGSEATYESGFVIDKFPISRPNLTFSTLTVSNMSPEDSSIYLCSVGQGGVGTEAFFGQGTRLTVV.

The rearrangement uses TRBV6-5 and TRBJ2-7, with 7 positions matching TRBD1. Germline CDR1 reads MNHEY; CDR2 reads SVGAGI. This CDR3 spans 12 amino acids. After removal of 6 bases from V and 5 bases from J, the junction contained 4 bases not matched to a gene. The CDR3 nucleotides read TGTGCCAGCAGCTACAGGGGCGACGAGCAGTACTTC. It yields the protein CASSYRGDEQYF.

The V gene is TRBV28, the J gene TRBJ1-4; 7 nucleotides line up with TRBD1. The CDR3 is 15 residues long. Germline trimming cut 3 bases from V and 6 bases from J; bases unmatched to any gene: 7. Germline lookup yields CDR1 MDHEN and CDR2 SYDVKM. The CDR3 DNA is TGTGCCAGCAGTTTCGGCGGGACAGCCGATGAAAAACTGTTTTTT. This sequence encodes CASSFGGTADEKLFF.

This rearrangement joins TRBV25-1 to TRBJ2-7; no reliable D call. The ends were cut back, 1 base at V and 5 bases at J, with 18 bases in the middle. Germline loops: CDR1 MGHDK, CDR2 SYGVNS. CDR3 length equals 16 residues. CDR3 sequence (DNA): TGTGCCAGCAGTGAATCTAACACAGCTGGGTTTCACGAGCAGTACTTC. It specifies CASSESNTAGFHEQYF.

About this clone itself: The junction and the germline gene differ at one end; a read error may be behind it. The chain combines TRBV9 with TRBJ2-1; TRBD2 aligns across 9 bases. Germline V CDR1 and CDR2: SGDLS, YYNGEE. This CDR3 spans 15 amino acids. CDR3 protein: CASSPRLAADNEQFF. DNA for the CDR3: TGTGCCAGCAGCCCCCGACTAGCGGCCGACAACGAGCAGTTCTTC.

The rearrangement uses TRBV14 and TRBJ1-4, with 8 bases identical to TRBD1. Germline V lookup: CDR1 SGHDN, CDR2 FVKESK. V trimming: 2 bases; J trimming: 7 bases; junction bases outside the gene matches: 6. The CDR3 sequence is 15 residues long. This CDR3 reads CASSQHRTGSEKLFF. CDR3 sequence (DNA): TGTGCCAGCAGCCAACACCGGACAGGGAGTGAAAAACTGTTTTTT.

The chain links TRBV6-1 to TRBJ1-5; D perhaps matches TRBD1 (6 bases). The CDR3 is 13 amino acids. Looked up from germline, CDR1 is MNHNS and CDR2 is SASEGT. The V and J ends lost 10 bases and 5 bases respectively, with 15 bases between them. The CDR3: CAISIRGDQPQHF. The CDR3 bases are TGTGCCATCTCAATCAGGGGAGATCAGCCCCAGCATTTT.

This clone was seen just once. The chain's CDR3 is CASSLLTGEYQETQYF. The CDR3 DNA follows: TGCGCCAGCAGCTTGTTGACAGGGGAGTACCAAGAGACCCAGTACTTC. The V call is TRBV5-1, the J call TRBJ2-5; 8 positions match TRBD1. Germline lookup yields CDR1 SGHRS and CDR2 YFSETQ. J gave up 0 bases and V 1 base, and 5 bases lay outside the gene matches. The CDR3 has 16 residues.

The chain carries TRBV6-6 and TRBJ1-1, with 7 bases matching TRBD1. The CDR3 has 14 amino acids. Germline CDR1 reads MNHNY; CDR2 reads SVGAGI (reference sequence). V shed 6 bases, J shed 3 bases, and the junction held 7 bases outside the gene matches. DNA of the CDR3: TGTGCCAGCAGCCTAGGGACAGTCCACACTGAAGCTTTCTTT. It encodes CASSLGTVHTEAFF.

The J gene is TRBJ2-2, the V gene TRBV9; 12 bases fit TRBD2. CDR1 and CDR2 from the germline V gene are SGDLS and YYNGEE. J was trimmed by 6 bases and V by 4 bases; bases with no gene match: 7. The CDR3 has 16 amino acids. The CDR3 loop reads CASSSQTSGSPGELFF. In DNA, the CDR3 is TGTGCCAGCAGCTCCCAGACTAGCGGGAGTCCCGGGGAGCTGTTTTTT.

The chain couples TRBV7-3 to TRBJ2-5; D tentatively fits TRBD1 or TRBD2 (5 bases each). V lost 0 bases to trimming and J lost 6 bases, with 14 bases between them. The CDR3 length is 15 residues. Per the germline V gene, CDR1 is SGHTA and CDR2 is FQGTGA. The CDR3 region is CASSLTGTVMKTQYF. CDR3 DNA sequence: TGTGCCAGCAGCTTAACTGGGACGGTCATGAAGACCCAGTACTTC.

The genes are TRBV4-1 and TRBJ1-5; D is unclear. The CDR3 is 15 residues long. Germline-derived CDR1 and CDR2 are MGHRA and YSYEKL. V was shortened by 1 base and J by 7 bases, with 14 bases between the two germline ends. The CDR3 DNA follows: TGCGCCAGCAGCCAAGGGAACGGGTATCTCCAGCCCCAGCATTTT. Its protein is CASSQGNGYLQPQHF.